This TCR beta chain emerged from a study of shared clonotypes between healthy human individuals. Study details: Three CD4 naive, three CD4 memory, two CD8 naive and one CD8 memory plate were used per donor.

The CDR3 spans 13 residues. CDR1 and CDR2 from the germline V gene are MGHRA and YSYEKL. Trimming stripped 0 bases from V and 4 bases from J, with 7 bases between. Profiled with immunoSEQ multiplex PCR; TCRdb holds only in-frame clones, not every one. Of roughly 2 million clones in the sample, approximately 95% were seen once. The chain links TRBV4-1 to TRBJ2-7, with D possibly being TRBD1 (5 bases). The TCR sequence derives from a man between 18 and 29 years old in good health. Sequenced material: naive CD4+ T cells sorted from blood. Subset defined: CD45RA+ positively selected. CDR3 sequence reads: CASSQDRVYEQYF. Written as DNA, the CDR3 is TGCGCCAGCAGCCAAGACAGGGTTTACGAGCAGTACTTC.